This entry lists 18 T cell receptor beta chains sequenced from one sample in a study of T cells in localized non-small cell lung cancer. The protocol was immunoSEQ multiplex PCR, while the TCRdb copy is restricted to in-frame clones and leaves out a portion. The data hold approximately 1,800 clones, with less than 40% observed a single time. Sequences were derived from lung tumor tissue, sampled before any cancer treatment. The receptor source for this set is a female donor over 55 with stage II squamous cell lung carcinoma.

The chain is built from TRBV29-1 and TRBJ2-1, with TRBD2 matching over 10 bases. Trimming removed 7 bases from V and 10 bases from J; junction bases left unmatched: 7. The CDR3 contains 12 residues. In germline, CDR1 is SQVTM, CDR2 ANQGSEA. For the CDR3, the DNA is TGCAGCGCAGTAGCGGGGGGCCGCGAGCAGTTCTTC. Translation: CSAVAGGREQFF.

The chain links TRBV19 to TRBJ1-5, with no clear D. The DNA end is more similar to TRBJ2-3, so the J call may be wrong. The germline V gene has CDR1 LNHDA and CDR2 SQIVND (reference sequence). This CDR3 has 13 amino acids. The CDR3: CASSNDRNQPQYF. As DNA, the CDR3 is TGTGCCAGTAGTAATGATCGCAATCAGCCCCAGTATTTT.

By proportion, this clone is large (0.1 to 1%). The chain carries TRBV11-3 and TRBJ2-7; TRBD1 matches at 7 bases. Germline V lookup: CDR1 SGHNT, CDR2 YENEEA. The CDR3 has 15 amino acids. V was clipped by 4 bases and J by 5 bases; unmatched bases: 11. CDR3 loop: CASSSRDSLLDEQYF. CDR3 coding DNA: TGTGCCAGCAGCTCCCGGGACAGCCTTTTGGACGAGCAGTACTTC.

About this clone itself: Sequence at one end of the junction differs from germline and may be a read error. The chain uses TRBV9 and TRBJ2-5; 10 positions match TRBD2. CDR1 and CDR2 (germline): SGDLS, YYNGEE. The CDR3 is 15 residues long. The CDR3 region has the DNA TGTGCCAGTAGCGGGGGGCCTGGCCAAGAAGGTACCCAGTACTTC. This sequence encodes CASSGGPGQEGTQYF.

The chain links TRBV7-1 to TRBJ2-7; perhaps TRBD2 as D (6 bases). TRBV7-1 is placed among ORFs of uncertain function. Trimming removed 5 bases from V and 0 bases from J, with 11 bases in between. The CDR3 loop spans 14 amino acids. CDR3 protein: CASSPSGPSYEQYF. The CDR3 coding sequence is TGTGCCAGCAGCCCGAGCGGGCCCTCCTACGAGCAGTACTTC.

The rearrangement links TRBV19 to TRBJ1-4; TRBD1 aligns across 9 bases. The trim removed 8 bases at V and 4 bases at J, leaving 11 bases unmatched. This CDR3 contains 16 residues. Germline CDR1 is LNHDA and CDR2 is SQIVND (reference sequence). In nucleotides, the CDR3 is TGTGCCAGTTTAAACACCGGGACAGGGAGTAATGAAAAACTGTTTTTT. The encoded protein is CASLNTGTGSNEKLFF.

Only a few counts were recorded for this clone. The chain uses TRBV30 and TRBJ2-2, with D maybe TRBD1 (5 bases). V lost 3 bases and J lost 5, with 10 bases in between. Germline CDR1 and CDR2: GTSNPN and SVGIG (reference sequence). This CDR3 comprises 13 residues. CDR3 coding DNA: TGTGCCTGGAGGGGTGGGGCAACCGGGGAGCTGTTTTTT. It encodes CAWRGGATGELFF.

This clone has only a few counts. The chain links TRBV6-7 to TRBJ2-1; D uncertain. TRBV6-7 is treated as an ORF (open reading frame) with a function not yet certain. V was cut by 2 bases and J by 5 bases, with 7 bases left in between. The CDR3 length is 13 residues. The CDR3 region has the DNA TGTGCCAGCAGTTACGAGGCAGACAATGAGCAGTTCTTC. It specifies CASSYEADNEQFF.

This chain joins TRBV28 and TRBJ1-4; D is uncertain. CDR3 length: 15 residues. Germline-derived CDR1 and CDR2 are MDHEN and SYDVKM. The ends were cut back, 2 bases at V and 0 bases at J, with 7 bases in the middle. CDR3 loop: CASSLIGATNEKLFF. CDR3 DNA sequence: TGTGCCAGCAGTTTAATCGGGGCAACTAATGAAAAACTGTTTTTT.

The CDR3 loop is CASSSDRAYNEQFF. CDR3 nucleotide sequence: TGTGCCAGCAGTTCGGACCGCGCCTACAATGAGCAGTTCTTC. The J gene is TRBJ2-1, the V gene TRBV9; D remains ambiguous. CDR3 length: 14 amino acids. Trimming took 5 bases from V and 2 from J, leaving 11 bases between them. From germline, CDR1 is SGDLS and CDR2 YYNGEE.

In this sample, this clone is medium-sized (0.01 to 0.1%). The chain is built from TRBV6-8 and TRBJ1-2; 11 bases align to TRBD1. Germline V gene sequence: CDR1 MNHGY, CDR2 SAAAGT. This CDR3 is built from 15 residues. V was clipped by 5 bases and J by 4 bases; unmatched bases: 6. The CDR3 sequence is CASSPWDRGTYGYTF. DNA of the CDR3: TGTGCCAGCAGTCCCTGGGACAGGGGGACCTATGGCTACACCTTC.

This clone was found a few times. This rearrangement joins TRBV11-3 to TRBJ2-4, with unresolved D. Germline-derived CDR1 and CDR2 are SGHNT and YENEEA. V shed 5 bases and J shed 0 bases, with 11 bases lying between them. The CDR3 loop spans 15 amino acids. CDR3 nucleotides: TGTGCCAGCAGCCGAGACGACCTAGCCAAAAACATTCAGTACTTC. This translates into CASSRDDLAKNIQYF.

The chain couples TRBV19 to TRBJ1-5; TRBD1 matches at 8 bases. CDR1 is LNHDA and CDR2 is SQIVND in the germline V gene (reference sequence). V was clipped by 3 bases and J by 7 bases; unmatched bases: 8. CDR3 length: 15 residues. The CDR3 spells CASSMGQGAGQPQHF. CDR3 DNA sequence: TGTGCCAGTAGTATGGGGCAGGGGGCAGGGCAGCCCCAGCATTTT.

This clone is a singleton in its sample. The CDR3 DNA reads as TGTGCCAGTAGTCAGGGGACTATCACTGAAGCTTTCTTT. Translated, it gives CASSQGTITEAFF. The chain links TRBV19 to TRBJ1-1, with D perhaps matching TRBD1 (6 bases). Germline V CDR1 and CDR2: LNHDA, SQIVND (reference sequence). V lost 5 bases, J lost 4 bases, and 11 bases lay in between. The CDR3 covers 13 residues.

With regard to this clone: A base went unread or is ambiguous, so its residue is labelled X. The chain carries TRBV23-1 and TRBJ2-1; 10 nucleotides line up with TRBD2. TRBV23-1 is classed as an ORF, of uncertain function. V gave up 2 bases and J gave up 12 bases; unmatched junction bases: 16. This CDR3 region has 17 residues. The CDR3 DNA reads TGCGCCAGCAGTCAAACAGTGRTGACTAGCGGGTACCAAAGGCAGTTCTTC. Amino acid sequence: CASSQTVXTSGYQRQFF.

This chain links TRBV30 with TRBJ2-7, with D tentatively TRBD1 or TRBD2 (5 bases each). V was trimmed by 2 bases and J by 5 bases, leaving 10 bases between them. The V gene's germline CDR1 is GTSNPN and CDR2 SVGIG (reference sequence). This CDR3 has 12 residues. The CDR3 is CAWSSGTDEQYF. CDR3 nucleotides: TGTGCCTGGAGTTCCGGGACGGACGAGCAGTACTTC. The whole variable domain, filled in from reference TRBV30 and TRBJ2-7, reads SQTIHQWPATLVQPVGSPLSLECTVEGTSNPNLYWYRQAAGRGLQLLFYSVGIGQISSEVPQNLSASRPQDRQFILSSKKLLLSDSGFYLCAWSSGTDEQYFGPGTRLTVT.

The sample holds a few counts of this clone. The chain is built from TRBV10-3 and TRBJ1-4; no definite D call. V lost 0 bases, J lost 7 bases, and 9 bases lay in between. Germline CDR1 ENHRY, CDR2 SYGVKD. This CDR3 is built from 14 residues. The CDR3 nucleotides read TGTGCCATCAGTGAGTCGTCATGGGGTGAAAAACTGTTTTTT. Encoded protein: CAISESSWGEKLFF.

This clone was seen a handful of times. This chain joins TRBV6-8 and TRBJ1-2; D possibly corresponds to TRBD1 (6 bases). Germline V CDR1 and CDR2: MNHGY, SAAAGT. The CDR3 runs 15 residues. Between the trimmed V and J ends, which lost 5 bases and 1 base, there was a span of 14 bases. CDR3 nucleotide sequence: TGTGCCAGCAGTGACTTGGGGGGCAGTAACTATGGCTACACCTTC. Protein product: CASSDLGGSNYGYTF.